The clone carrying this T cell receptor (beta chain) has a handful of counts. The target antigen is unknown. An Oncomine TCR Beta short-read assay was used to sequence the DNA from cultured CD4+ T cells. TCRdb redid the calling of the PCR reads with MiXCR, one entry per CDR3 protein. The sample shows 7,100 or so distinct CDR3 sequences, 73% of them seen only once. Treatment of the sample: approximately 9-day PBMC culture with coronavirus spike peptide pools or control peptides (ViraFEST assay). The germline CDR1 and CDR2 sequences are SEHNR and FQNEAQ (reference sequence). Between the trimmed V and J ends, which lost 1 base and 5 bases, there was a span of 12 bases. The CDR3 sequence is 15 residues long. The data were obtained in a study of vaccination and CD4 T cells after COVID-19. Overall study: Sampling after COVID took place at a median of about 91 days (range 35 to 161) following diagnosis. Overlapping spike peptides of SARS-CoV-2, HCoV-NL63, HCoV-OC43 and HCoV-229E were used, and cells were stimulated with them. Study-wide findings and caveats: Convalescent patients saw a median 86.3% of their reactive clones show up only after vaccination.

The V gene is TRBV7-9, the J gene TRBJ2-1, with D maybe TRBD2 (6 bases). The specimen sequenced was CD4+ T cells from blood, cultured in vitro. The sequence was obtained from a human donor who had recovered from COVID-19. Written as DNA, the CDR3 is TGTGCCAGCAGCTTAGTCGGAGGGACCGACAATGAGCAGTTCTTC. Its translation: CASSLVGGTDNEQFF.